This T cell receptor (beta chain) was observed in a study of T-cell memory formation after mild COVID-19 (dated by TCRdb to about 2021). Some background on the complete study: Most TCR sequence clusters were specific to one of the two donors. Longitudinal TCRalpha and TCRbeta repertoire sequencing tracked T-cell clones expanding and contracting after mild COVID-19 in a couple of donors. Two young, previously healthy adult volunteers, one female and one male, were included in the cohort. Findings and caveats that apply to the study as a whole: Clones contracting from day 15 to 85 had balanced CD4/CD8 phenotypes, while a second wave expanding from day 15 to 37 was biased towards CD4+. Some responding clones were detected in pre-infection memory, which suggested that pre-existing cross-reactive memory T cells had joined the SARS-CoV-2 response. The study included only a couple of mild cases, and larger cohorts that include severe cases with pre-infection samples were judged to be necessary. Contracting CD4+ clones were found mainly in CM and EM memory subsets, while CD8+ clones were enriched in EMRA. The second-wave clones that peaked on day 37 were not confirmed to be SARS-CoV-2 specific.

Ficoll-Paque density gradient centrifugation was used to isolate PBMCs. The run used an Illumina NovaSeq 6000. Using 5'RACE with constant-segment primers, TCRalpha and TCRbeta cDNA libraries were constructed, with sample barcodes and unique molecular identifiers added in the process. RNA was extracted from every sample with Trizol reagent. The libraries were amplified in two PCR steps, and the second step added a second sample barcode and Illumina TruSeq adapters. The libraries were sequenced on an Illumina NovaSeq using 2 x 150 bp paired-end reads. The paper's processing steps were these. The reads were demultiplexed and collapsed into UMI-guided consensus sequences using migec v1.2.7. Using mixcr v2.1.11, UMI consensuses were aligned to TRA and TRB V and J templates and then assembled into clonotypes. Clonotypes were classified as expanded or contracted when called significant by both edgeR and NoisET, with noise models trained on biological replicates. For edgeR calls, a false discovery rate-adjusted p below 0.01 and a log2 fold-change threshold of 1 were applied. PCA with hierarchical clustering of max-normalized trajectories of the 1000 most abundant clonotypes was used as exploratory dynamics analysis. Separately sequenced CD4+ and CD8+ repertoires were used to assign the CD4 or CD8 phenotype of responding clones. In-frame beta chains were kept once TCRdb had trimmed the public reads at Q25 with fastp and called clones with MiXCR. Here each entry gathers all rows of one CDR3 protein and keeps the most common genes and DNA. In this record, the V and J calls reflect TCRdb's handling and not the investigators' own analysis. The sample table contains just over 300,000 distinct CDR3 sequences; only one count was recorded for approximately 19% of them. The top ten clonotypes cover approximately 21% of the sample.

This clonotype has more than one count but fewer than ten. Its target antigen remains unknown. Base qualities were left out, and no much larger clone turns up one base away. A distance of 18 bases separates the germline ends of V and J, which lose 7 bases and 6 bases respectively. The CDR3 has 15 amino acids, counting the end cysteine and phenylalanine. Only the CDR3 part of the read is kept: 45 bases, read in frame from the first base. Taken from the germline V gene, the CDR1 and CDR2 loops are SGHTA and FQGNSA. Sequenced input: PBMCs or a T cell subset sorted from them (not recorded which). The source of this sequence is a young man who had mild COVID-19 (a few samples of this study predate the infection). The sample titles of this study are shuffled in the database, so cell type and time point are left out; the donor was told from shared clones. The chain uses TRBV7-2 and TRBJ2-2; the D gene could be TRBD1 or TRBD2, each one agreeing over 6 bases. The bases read TGTGCCAGCACTCGAGTGGGGGGCGCGTCCGGGGAGCTGTTTTTT. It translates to CASTRVGGASGELFF.